These 18 T cell receptor beta chains were all obtained from the same sample, sequenced in a study of blood T cell repertoires in COVID-19. Measured with immunoSEQ multiplex PCR; TCRdb has only the in-frame clones, and not every one. There are about 240,000 clones in the sample; more than 75% occur only once, and about 12% lies in the top ten. What was sequenced was peripheral blood. These receptors all come from a man of 80 years or more with acute or convalescent COVID-19.

V usage is TRBV7-2 and J usage is TRBJ2-1; the D is unclear. In germline, CDR1 is SGHTA, CDR2 FQGNSA. CDR3 length: 13 amino acids. V was clipped by 2 bases and J by 4 bases, with 6 bases between them. CDR3 bases: TGTGCCAGCAGCTTACCCGTTTACAATGAGCAGTTCTTC. Its protein is CASSLPVYNEQFF.

The CDR3 reads CASSPLLGQLNTEAFF. The CDR3 DNA is TGTGCCAGTAGTCCCCTTTTGGGACAACTGAACACTGAAGCTTTCTTT. The chain has TRBV19 and TRBJ1-1; a weak D match, TRBD1 (6 bases). CDR3 length equals 16 residues. Germline lookup yields CDR1 LNHDA and CDR2 SQIVND (reference sequence). The germline V and J ends were trimmed by 5 bases and 0 bases, with 16 bases remaining between them.

The gene calls are TRBV6-4 and TRBJ1-6; possibly TRBD1 for D (5 bases). The V gene's germline CDR1 is MRHNA and CDR2 SNTAGT. Between the trimmed V and J ends, which lost 4 bases and 8 bases, there was a span of 15 bases. The CDR3 has 15 residues. CDR3 region: CASSASTERDSPLHF. DNA of the CDR3: TGTGCCAGCAGTGCCTCGACAGAGCGAGATTCACCCCTCCACTTT.

CDR3 in DNA: TGTGCCAGCAAAGAGGGCTTGAACACTGAAGCTTTCTTT. Protein: CASKEGLNTEAFF. The chain recombines TRBV6-5 with TRBJ1-1, with no clear D. The CDR3 consists of 13 residues. CDR1 is MNHEY and CDR2 is SVGAGI in the germline V gene. The V and J ends lost 7 bases and 0 bases respectively, with 9 bases between them.

The CDR3 reads CASSSPPWTASSYNEQFF. The CDR3 DNA sequence: TGTGCCAGCAGTTCTCCCCCATGGACAGCCAGCTCCTACAATGAGCAGTTCTTC. The rearrangement joins TRBV27 to TRBJ2-1, with a possible D match to TRBD1 (6 bases). This CDR3 is 18 amino acids long. Germline V CDR1 and CDR2: MNHEY, SMNVEV (reference sequence). The ends were cut back, 4 bases at V and 0 bases at J, with 19 bases in the middle.

The chain couples TRBV5-1 to TRBJ2-2, with D perhaps matching TRBD2 (7 bases). The germline V gene has CDR1 SGHRS and CDR2 YFSETQ. The CDR3 totals 16 residues. Between the trimmed V and J ends, which lost 6 bases and 3 bases, there was a span of 18 bases. Here the CDR3 reads CASTSGRGADTGELFF. In nucleotides, the CDR3 is TGCGCCAGCACCTCGGGACGGGGGGCCGACACCGGGGAGCTGTTTTTT.

The V and J genes are TRBV29-1 and TRBJ2-7; 10 bases map to TRBD2. J was trimmed by 3 bases and V by 1 base; bases with no gene match: 9. The CDR3 is made up of 16 amino acids. Germline CDR1 is SQVTM and CDR2 is ANQGSEA. The CDR3 DNA is TGCAGCGTTGAAGGGTTAGCGGGAGGCCGCCACTACGAGCAGTACTTC. Translating it yields CSVEGLAGGRHYEQYF.

The rearrangement links TRBV10-3 to TRBJ1-2; TRBD1 agrees at 10 bases. V dropped 6 bases and J dropped 8; count of bases not matched to a gene: 9. This CDR3 has 14 residues. Looked up from germline, CDR1 is ENHRY and CDR2 is SYGVKD. The CDR3 loop reads CAIRGDGTGDGYTF. CDR3 in DNA: TGTGCCATCAGGGGGGATGGGACAGGGGACGGCTACACCTTC.

This clone appeared a few times. The chain employs TRBV14 and TRBJ2-2; 8 positions match TRBD1. The germline CDR1 and CDR2 sequences are SGHDN and FVKESK. Losses at the gene ends were 4 bases for V and 8 bases for J; bases not matched to a gene: 9. The CDR3 is 15 amino acids. Here the CDR3 DNA reads TGTGCCAGCAGCCTCGGACAGGGCTTAATAGGGGAGCTGTTTTTT. Protein sequence: CASSLGQGLIGELFF.

The chain joins TRBV6-1 to TRBJ2-2, with 9 bases aligning to TRBD2. Per germline, CDR1 MNHNS and CDR2 SASEGT. Trimming at V came to 4 bases and at J to 4 bases, leaving 10 bases not matched to a gene. The CDR3 is 17 residues long. The chain's CDR3 is CASSVHSGGPFTGELFF. The CDR3 nucleotides are TGTGCCAGCAGTGTCCATAGCGGGGGACCTTTCACCGGGGAGCTGTTTTTT.

The rearrangement joins TRBV15 to TRBJ1-5; perhaps TRBD1 as D (6 bases). Trimming cost V 1 base and J 4 bases, with 14 bases left between them. This CDR3 spans 16 amino acids. Germline V gene data show CDR1 as LNHNV and CDR2 as YYDKDF (reference sequence). CDR3 protein: CATSRARTATNQPQHF. The CDR3, as DNA: TGTGCCACCAGCAGAGCCAGGACAGCTACTAATCAGCCCCAGCATTTT.

This clone has just a few counts. The V gene is TRBV19, the J gene TRBJ2-5; 7 bases align to TRBD1. CDR1 is LNHDA and CDR2 is SQIVND in the germline V gene (reference sequence). The V and J ends lost 1 base and 3 bases, in that order; junction bases with no gene match: 2. The CDR3 spans 14 residues. The DNA for the CDR3 is TGTGCCAGTAGTATAGCAGGGGGAGAAGAGACCCAGTACTTC. Residues: CASSIAGGEETQYF. Based on the CDR3 plus reference TRBV19 and TRBJ2-5, the full variable domain is DGGITQSPKYLFRKEGQNVTLSCEQNLNHDAMYWYRQDPGQGLRLIYYSQIVNDFQKGDIAEGYSVSREKKESFPLTVTSAQKNPTAFYLCASSIAGGEETQYFGPGTRLLVL.

The chain carries TRBV5-1 and TRBJ2-1, with a weak D call TRBD1 (6 bases). The CDR3 covers 16 residues. CDR1 SGHRS and CDR2 YFSETQ come from the germline V gene. V lost 4 bases and J lost 3, with 17 bases in between. This CDR3 is CASSPNTGSIYNEQFF. In DNA, the CDR3 is TGCGCCAGCAGCCCGAATACAGGGTCTATCTACAATGAGCAGTTCTTC.

The chain joins TRBV28 to TRBJ1-5, with a weak D call TRBD1 (5 bases). Trimming removed 6 bases from V and 5 bases from J, with 17 bases in between. The CDR3 sequence is 15 residues long. Germline V gene data show CDR1 as MDHEN and CDR2 as SYDVKM. The CDR3 region is CASSPVLRQHQPQHF. In nucleotides, the CDR3 is TGTGCCAGCAGCCCCGTACTAAGACAGCATCAGCCCCAGCATTTT.

This clone turned up a few times. This chain uses TRBV19 with TRBJ2-7; TRBD1 agrees at 8 bases. The CDR3 contains 13 residues. The V gene end was trimmed by 6 bases and the J gene end by 4 bases; junction bases not matched to a gene: 5. The V gene's germline CDR1 is LNHDA and CDR2 SQIVND (reference sequence). CDR3 sequence reads: CASRRTGGYEQYF. CDR3 in DNA: TGTGCCAGTAGGCGAACAGGGGGTTACGAGCAGTACTTC.

This chain uses TRBV18 with TRBJ2-2; perhaps TRBD2 as D (6 bases). The V end was cut by 3 bases, the J end by 4 bases, with 12 bases between. The CDR3 spans 15 residues. Germline-derived CDR1 and CDR2 are KGHSH and LQKENI. The CDR3 sequence is CASSPKRGGTGELFF. The CDR3 DNA follows: TGTGCCAGCTCACCTAAGAGGGGAGGCACCGGGGAGCTGTTTTTT.

The chain carries TRBV7-9 and TRBJ1-4; TRBD1 is a possible D gene (6 bases). From germline, CDR1 is SEHNR and CDR2 FQNEAQ (reference sequence). The V and J ends lost 5 bases and 8 bases respectively, with 18 bases between them. CDR3 length equals 15 residues. Here the CDR3 DNA reads TGTGCCAGCAGCGCCCACAGGGCCGGGCGGGAAAAACTGTTTTTT. Amino acid sequence: CASSAHRAGREKLFF.

The chain uses TRBV5-8 and TRBJ1-5, with D possibly matching TRBD1 (6 bases). The germline CDR1 and CDR2 sequences are SGHTS and YDEGEE. The length of the CDR3 is 15 residues. V was pared by 4 bases and J by 1 base, with 12 bases between. The DNA for the CDR3 is TGTGCCAGCAGCGTAGTACAGGGAAGCAATCAGCCCCAGCATTTT. Translated: CASSVVQGSNQPQHF.